Listed here is a single T cell receptor (beta chain). Its antigen is as yet unknown. TCR beta libraries were made by quantitative 5'-RACE with molecular barcodes. TCRdb re-called the 5' RACE reads with MiXCR, one entry per CDR3 protein. The repertoire holds about 220,000 distinct CDR3 sequences, approximately 7.4% seen once, with over 12% in the top ten. V shed 6 bases and J 4 bases; nucleotides not matched to a gene: 11. The V gene's germline CDR1 is MDHEN and CDR2 SYDVKM. The CDR3 sequence is 16 residues long. This sample stems from a study of CD8 T cells in ankylosing spondylitis. Notes on the study in general: Several highly homologous variants made up a TCR beta motif that seemed to typify ankylosing spondylitis blood. Peripheral blood samples showed relatively rare disease-linked clones, and these clones were CD8+. Reportedly, disease-linked clones are significantly enriched in ankylosing spondylitis patients' matched synovial fluid. Earlier literature documents some of the motif variants in reactive arthritis synovial fluid and blood.

Sequences were obtained from blood, either unsorted or a sorted T cell fraction (not recorded which). The chain recombines TRBV28 with TRBJ2-5, with 10 bases that match TRBD2. The clonotype comes from a male donor with ankylosing spondylitis. Here the CDR3 DNA reads TGTGCCAGCAGACCACCGGGACTAGCGTACCCAGAGACCCAGTACTTC. It codes for CASRPPGLAYPETQYF.